Described below is a single T cell receptor (beta chain) sequence and its context. This study enrolled people aged about 18 to 95 from about 26 US geographic areas. Cohorts were determined from participant-reported clinical history. These data belong to a study of blood T cell repertoires in COVID-19. Germline-derived CDR1 and CDR2 are SGHAT and FQNNGV. V gave up 3 bases and J gave up 6 bases; unmatched junction bases: 8. CDR3 size: 15 residues. Source study methods: How many nucleated cells were present was estimated from reference gene primer amplification. TCRdb's table, derived via immunoSEQ multiplex PCR, lists solely in-frame clones and lacks some. The V and J calls and the clone size are those of that table, but D and trimming were determined from the DNA. The table lists a few hundred thousand clones, around 81% of them singletons.

This chain uses TRBV11-2 with TRBJ1-5, with TRBD1 identical over 7 bases. Material for sequencing was PBMCs or T cells enriched from blood (not recorded which). The TCR was taken from a man aged 30 to 39 with acute COVID-19. CDR3 loop: CASSLGQTESQPQHF. CDR3 nucleotides: TGTGCCAGCAGCTTGGGACAGACGGAGAGTCAGCCCCAGCATTTT.